This T cell receptor (beta chain) was sequenced during a study of T cell responses to AZD1222 COVID-19 vaccine. Study information: Second-dose intervals near 4 or 12 weeks were combined.

TCRdb keeps only in-frame clones here, not all; method: immunoSEQ multiplex PCR. Of about 130,000 clones detected, approximately 86% appear once; the ten largest clones hold approximately 12%. Turning to this clone: Antigen specificity is unknown.

This CDR3 is built from 14 residues. Germline values: CDR1 MNHNS, CDR2 SASEGT. V was pared by 2 bases and J by 0 bases, with 7 bases between. Study-wide points: Seropositive at baseline were only a handful of AZD1222 recipients. Clonal diversity may have been underestimated, and the donors were mostly white British, with more females than males.

Sequencing used peripheral blood, obtained on day 0 of AZD1222 vaccination. The chain carries TRBV6-1 and TRBJ1-1; no clear D gene. The receptor comes from an adult in good health. The CDR3: CASSELIMNTEAFF. The CDR3 DNA sequence: TGTGCCAGCAGTGAACTGATAATGAACACTGAAGCTTTCTTT.